This T cell receptor beta chain was captured by sequencing in a study of blood T cell repertoires in COVID-19. This clone was seen a few times. Original analysis: Amplification of reference gene primers provided the estimated nucleated cell counts. Generated by immunoSEQ multiplex PCR, the TCRdb table keeps only in-frame clones and is missing some. D and trimming were read from the DNA, whereas the V and J calls and clone size are those reported in that table. The sample consists of just under 40,000 clones, 65% to 90% of them appearing once. CDR3 length: 15 amino acids. J was trimmed by 2 bases and V by 3 bases; bases with no gene match: 4. Germline values: CDR1 SGHTA, CDR2 FQGNSA.

The TCR was taken from a human donor in a cohort sampled during active COVID-19. Source material: peripheral blood. The chain employs TRBV7-2 and TRBJ2-7, with 10 bases identical to TRBD2. The CDR3 coding sequence is TGTGCCAGCAGCTTGACCAGCGGGAGGGCCTACGAGCAGTACTTC. Translating gives CASSLTSGRAYEQYF.